Listed here are 11 T cell receptor beta chains from one sample, sequenced in a study of OX40 agonist ivuxolimab in advanced cancers. Assay used: immunoSEQ multiplex PCR; TCRdb lists only in-frame clones, some missing. Of 17,000 or so clones listed, roughly 91% are singletons. This specimen consisted of CD4+ or CD8+ T cells sorted from blood, obtained in a trial of the OX40 agonist ivuxolimab. These receptors were collected from an adult with an advanced solid tumor such as melanoma, head and neck, liver or kidney cancer.

The chain couples TRBV19 to TRBJ2-1; D is uncertain. V lost 1 base and J 5 bases, leaving 6 bases between the germline ends. Per germline, CDR1 LNHDA and CDR2 SQIVND (reference sequence). The CDR3 totals 13 residues. CDR3 sequence (DNA): TGTGCCAGTAGTATAGCCTTGAACAATGAGCAGTTCTTC. The encoded protein is CASSIALNNEQFF.

The CDR3 DNA sequence: TGTGCCAGCAGCCTAGGGTTCGAAGCTTTCTTT. It encodes CASSLGFEAFF. The chain has TRBV6-5 and TRBJ1-1; no definite D call. Per the germline V gene, CDR1 is MNHEY and CDR2 is SVGAGI. This CDR3 has 11 amino acids. The V end lost 6 bases, the J end lost 8 bases, and 10 bases lay between the germline ends.

The J gene is TRBJ2-3, the V gene TRBV6-1; 12 nucleotides agree with TRBD2. J gave up 6 bases and V 2 bases, and 3 bases lay outside the gene matches. Per the germline V gene, CDR1 is MNHNS and CDR2 is SASEGT. The CDR3 is 15 amino acids. CDR3 protein: CASSELAGGPDTQYF. The CDR3 coding sequence is TGTGCCAGCAGTGAACTAGCGGGGGGGCCGGATACGCAGTATTTT.

The chain joins TRBV5-6 to TRBJ1-6; tentatively, D is TRBD1 (5 bases). This CDR3 is built from 16 residues. Germline CDR1 SGHDT, CDR2 YYEEEE. V gave up 1 base and J gave up 8 bases, with 16 bases separating them. CDR3 amino acids: CASSLWGAGLDSPLHF. The CDR3 nucleotides are TGTGCCAGCAGCTTGTGGGGTGCAGGGCTTGATTCACCCCTCCACTTT.

V usage is TRBV4-3 and J usage is TRBJ2-3; weak D call: TRBD1 (5 bases). The ends were cut back, 0 bases at V and 2 bases at J, with 12 bases in the middle. CDR1 is LGHNA and CDR2 is YSLEER in the germline V gene. This CDR3 is 16 amino acids long. The CDR3, as DNA: TGCGCCAGCAGCCAAGATCTCGGACACCCCACAGATACGCAGTATTTT. It is translated as CASSQDLGHPTDTQYF.

The genes are TRBV4-3 and TRBJ2-7, with unresolved D. This CDR3 has 14 amino acids. The V end was cut by 1 base, the J end by 6 bases, with 13 bases between. Per the germline V gene, CDR1 is LGHNA and CDR2 is YSLEER. CDR3 loop: CASSQAAGEREQYF. The CDR3 bases are TGCGCCAGCAGCCAAGCAGCTGGGGAACGCGAGCAGTACTTC.

The gene calls are TRBV5-6 and TRBJ2-5; TRBD1 agrees at 7 bases. Germline V lookup: CDR1 SGHDT, CDR2 YYEEEE. The CDR3 runs to 17 residues. The ends lost 4 bases at V and 5 bases at J; junction bases unmatched: 17. The CDR3 here is CASSISGTTRQGETQYF. DNA of the CDR3: TGTGCCAGCAGCATCTCGGGGACAACGCGACAGGGTGAGACCCAGTACTTC.

The rearrangement joins TRBV4-3 to TRBJ2-7; 7 bases are a match to TRBD1. CDR1 LGHNA and CDR2 YSLEER come from the germline V gene. This CDR3 is built from 15 residues. J gave up 4 bases and V 4 bases, and 10 bases lay outside the gene matches. CDR3 sequence: CASSRFRDRPYEQYF. The CDR3 region has the DNA TGCGCCAGCAGCCGATTCCGGGACAGACCGTACGAGCAGTACTTC.

This clone was recorded once. The chain combines TRBV7-3 with TRBJ2-5; unclear D gene. Germline assignment: CDR1 SGHTA and CDR2 FQGTGA. CDR3 length: 12 amino acids. The V end lost 5 bases, the J end lost 5 bases, and 9 bases lay between the germline ends. This chain's CDR3 is CASSPFGETQYF. The CDR3 DNA sequence: TGTGCCAGCAGCCCCTTTGGGGAGACCCAGTACTTC.

V and J are TRBV11-2 and TRBJ2-3; D call uncertain. CDR3 length equals 13 residues. Trimming cost V 1 base and J 3 bases, with 5 bases left between them. From germline, CDR1 is SGHAT and CDR2 FQNNGV. CDR3 region: CASSLAATDTQYF. CDR3 sequence (DNA): TGTGCCAGCAGCTTAGCGGCGACAGATACGCAGTATTTT.

This clone is classed as medium-sized. The chain joins TRBV2 to TRBJ1-5, with 7 bases matching TRBD1. V lost 3 bases, J lost 4 bases, and 3 bases stayed unmatched. Germline V lookup: CDR1 SNHLY, CDR2 FYNNEI. The CDR3 contains 14 residues. The CDR3, as DNA: TGTGCCAGCAGTGAGGCAGGGGGAAATCAGCCCCAGCATTTT. Translation gives CASSEAGGNQPQHF.